This section outlines one T cell receptor (beta chain) sequence together with its context. These data are taken from a study of blood T cell repertoires in COVID-19. The CDR3 is 14 amino acids. In germline, CDR1 is SGDLS, CDR2 YYNGEE. V shed 3 bases, J shed 8 bases, and the junction held 6 bases outside the gene matches. In the original workflow: How many nucleated cells were present was estimated from reference gene primer amplification. This table comes from immunoSEQ multiplex PCR, and its TCRdb copy is limited to in-frame clones, with some not included. Clone size and V and J calls were adopted from that table, with D and trimming inferred from the DNA. Of some 240,000 clones detected, roughly 88% appear once; the ten largest clones hold under 1.5%.

The chain recombines TRBV9 with TRBJ1-2, with 11 bases lining up with TRBD1. The sequence was obtained from a woman aged 40-49 years who had recovered from COVID-19. The sequenced sample consisted of peripheral blood. CDR3 protein: CASSAGQGAGGYTF. The CDR3 coding sequence is TGTGCCAGCAGCGCCGGACAGGGGGCAGGGGGCTACACCTTC.